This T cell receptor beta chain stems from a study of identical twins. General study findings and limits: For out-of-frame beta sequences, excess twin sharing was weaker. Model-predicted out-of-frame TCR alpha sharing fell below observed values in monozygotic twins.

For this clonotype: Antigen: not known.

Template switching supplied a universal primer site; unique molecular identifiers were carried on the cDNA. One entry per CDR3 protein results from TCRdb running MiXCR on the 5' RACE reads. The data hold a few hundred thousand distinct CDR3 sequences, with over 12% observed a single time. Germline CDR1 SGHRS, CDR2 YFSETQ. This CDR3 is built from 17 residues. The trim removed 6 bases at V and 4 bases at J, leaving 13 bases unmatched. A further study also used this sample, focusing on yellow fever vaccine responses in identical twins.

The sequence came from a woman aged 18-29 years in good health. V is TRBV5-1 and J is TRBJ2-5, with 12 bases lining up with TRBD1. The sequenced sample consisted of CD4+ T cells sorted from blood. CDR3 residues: CASTSQGQGAGRETQYF. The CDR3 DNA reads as TGCGCCAGCACATCCCAGGGACAGGGGGCCGGTAGAGAGACCCAGTACTTC.